This T cell receptor beta chain derives from a study of blood T cells in healthy people across ages. Study outcomes and limitations: Age advanced and TCR beta diversity per million T cells fell, roughly linearly.

Per sample, extraction of total RNA gave at least 5.5 micrograms in every case. Using a J-beta primer mix together with a sample-barcoded 5' primer, a second PCR was run for about 6 to 12 cycles. Unique molecular identifiers of 12 random nucleotides labeled each cDNA. TCRdb passed the 5' RACE reads through MiXCR, listing each CDR3 protein once. The sample comprises 780,000 or so distinct CDR3 sequences, around 50% of which are singletons, and more than 25% rests with the top ten. With regard to this clonotype: The antigen is undetermined.

This receptor was taken from a middle-aged man in good health. The material sequenced was blood.

The CDR3 nucleotides read TGTGCCATCAGTGGGGCTGTGGCGTCTGGGGCCAACGTCCTGACTTTC. This gives the protein CAISGAVASGANVLTF. This chain connects TRBV10-3 to TRBJ2-6; no reliable D call. Trimming removed 4 bases from V and 1 base from J, with 11 bases in between. Germline values: CDR1 ENHRY, CDR2 SYGVKD. The length of the CDR3 is 16 residues.